These 10 T cell receptor beta chains were sequenced from one sample in a study of T cell responses to AZD1222 COVID-19 vaccine (dated by TCRdb to about 2021). Per the publication, the time point label means: baseline before first vaccination. The library relied on the immunoSEQ multiplex PCR assay. TCRdb took this table from immuneACCESS and kept in-frame rearrangements with V and J called. Such tables lack part of the clones; where checked against another copy, unresolved V genes explain under half of the gap, and the rest is unexplained. This sample holds 96,000 or so clones; nearly 90% were observed only once. About 1.5% of the sample is held by the ten biggest clonotypes. The starting material was peripheral blood, obtained on day 0 of AZD1222 vaccination. Receptors originate from an adult in good health.

J is TRBJ2-5 and V is TRBV30; D call uncertain. CDR3 length: 12 residues. Germline CDR1 is GTSNPN and CDR2 is SVGIG (reference sequence). V was clipped by 5 bases and J by 5 bases, with 12 bases between them. This CDR3 is CAWGYGYETQYF. The CDR3, as DNA: TGTGCCTGGGGGTACGGCTATGAGACCCAGTACTTC. The variable domain in full, completed from reference TRBV30 and TRBJ2-5, reads SQTIHQWPATLVQPVGSPLSLECTVEGTSNPNLYWYRQAAGRGLQLLFYSVGIGQISSEVPQNLSASRPQDRQFILSSKKLLLSDSGFYLCAWGYGYETQYFGPGTRLLVL.

The chain combines TRBV4-1 with TRBJ2-7; 7 bases fit TRBD2. After removal of 2 bases from V and 3 bases from J, the junction contained 7 bases not matched to a gene. Per germline, CDR1 MGHRA and CDR2 YSYEKL. This CDR3 contains 15 residues. The chain's CDR3 is CASSQKKASGYEQYF. In nucleotides, the CDR3 is TGCGCCAGCAGCCAAAAAAAGGCTAGCGGCTACGAGCAGTACTTC.

The gene calls are TRBV23-1 and TRBJ2-1; 11 positions match TRBD2. TRBV23-1 is given ORF status, its function remaining uncertain. The V and J ends lost 7 bases and 10 bases, in that order; junction bases with no gene match: 12. CDR3 size: 15 residues. CDR3 sequence reads: CASNRSGGDEQEQFF. As DNA, the CDR3 is TGCGCCAGCAATCGTAGCGGGGGGGACGAACAGGAGCAGTTCTTC.

This chain links TRBV24-1 with TRBJ1-2; D is uncertain. V lost 5 bases, J lost 4 bases, and 22 bases lay in between. Germline V lookup: CDR1 KGHDR, CDR2 SFDVKD. The CDR3 loop spans 17 amino acids. CDR3 coding DNA: TGTGCCACCAGTGTGGGTAGTACCCAGAGCTTCCCCTATGGCTACACCTTC. Translated: CATSVGSTQSFPYGYTF.

J is TRBJ2-7 and V is TRBV6-6; D might be TRBD2 (7 bases). Trimming removed 5 bases at V and 1 base at J, with 18 bases between. The length of the CDR3 is 16 residues. Germline V gene lookup returns CDR1 MNHNY and CDR2 SVGAGI (reference sequence). The CDR3 coding sequence is TGTGCCAGCAGTCCAATGTGGGGGGGCCAGTCCTACGAGCAGTACTTC. This sequence encodes CASSPMWGGQSYEQYF.

V gene TRBV29-1 combines with J gene TRBJ1-1; a possible D gene is TRBD1 (6 bases). The CDR3 totals 14 residues. Trimming took off 4 bases at V and 0 bases at J, with 12 bases between the two ends. CDR1 is SQVTM and CDR2 is ANQGSEA in the germline V gene. CDR3 sequence reads: CSVVRGGVNTEAFF. The CDR3 DNA follows: TGCAGCGTTGTCAGGGGAGGCGTGAACACTGAAGCTTTCTTT.

This chain links TRBV27 with TRBJ1-5; tentative D call: TRBD1 (5 bases). Germline loops: CDR1 MNHEY, CDR2 SMNVEV (reference sequence). The CDR3 contains 13 residues. Trimming took 1 base from V and 5 from J, leaving 6 bases between them. The CDR3 here is CASSLLGDQPQHF. The DNA of the CDR3 is TGTGCCAGCAGTTTATTAGGGGATCAGCCCCAGCATTTT.

The CDR3 here is CASSLNLPSSYNSPLHF. The CDR3, as DNA: TGTGCCAGCAGCTTAAATCTCCCGAGCTCCTATAATTCACCCCTCCACTTT. The chain is built from TRBV7-9 and TRBJ1-6, with D hard to call. Germline CDR1 reads SEHNR; CDR2 reads FQNEAQ (reference sequence). V gave up 2 bases and J gave up 0 bases, with 11 bases separating them. This CDR3 has 17 amino acids.

The chain combines TRBV5-4 with TRBJ2-7, with TRBD1 as a possible D gene (6 bases). Germline lookup yields CDR1 SGHNT and CDR2 YYREEE (reference sequence). V lost 5 bases, J lost 2 bases, and 14 bases lay in between. The CDR3 totals 14 residues. Written as DNA, the CDR3 is TGTGCCAGCAGTTGGGGGCAGGGGCCCTACGAGCAGTACTTC. Residues: CASSWGQGPYEQYF.

The chain recombines TRBV28 with TRBJ2-6; D call uncertain. The germline CDR1 and CDR2 sequences are MDHEN and SYDVKM. This CDR3 contains 13 residues. V lost 8 bases and J lost 0, with 5 bases in between. CDR3 coding DNA: TGTGCCAGCCAAGTCTCTGGGGCCAACGTCCTGACTTTC. Translating gives CASQVSGANVLTF.